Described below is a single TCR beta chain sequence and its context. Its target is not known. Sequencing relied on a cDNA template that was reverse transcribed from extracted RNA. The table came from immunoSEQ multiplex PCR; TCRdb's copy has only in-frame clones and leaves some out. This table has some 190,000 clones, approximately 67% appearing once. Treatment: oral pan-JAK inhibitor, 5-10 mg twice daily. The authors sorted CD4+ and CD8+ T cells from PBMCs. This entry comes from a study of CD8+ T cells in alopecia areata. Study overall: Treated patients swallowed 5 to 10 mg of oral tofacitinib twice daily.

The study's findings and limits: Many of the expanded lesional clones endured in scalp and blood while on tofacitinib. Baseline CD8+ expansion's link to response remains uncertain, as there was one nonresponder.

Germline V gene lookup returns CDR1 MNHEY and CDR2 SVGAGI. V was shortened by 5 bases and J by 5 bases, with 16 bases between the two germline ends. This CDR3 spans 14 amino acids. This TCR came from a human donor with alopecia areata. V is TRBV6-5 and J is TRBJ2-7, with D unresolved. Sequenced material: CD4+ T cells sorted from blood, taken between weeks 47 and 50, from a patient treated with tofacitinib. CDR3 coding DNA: TGTGCCAGCAGTCTCTCAATCGGAATCCACGAGCAGTACTTC. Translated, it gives CASSLSIGIHEQYF.